This TCR beta chain was identified in a study of cytomegalovirus exposure and HLA in healthy donors. Overall study: Researchers found that under 90% of a few hundred genotyped donors fell within the Caucasian-associated ancestry cluster. Study-level results: In a later analysis, HLA-associated beta chains showed higher expansion and lower generation probabilities than comparable chains. The study assumed roughly uniform donor sequencing depth for presence/absence analyses. In a later analysis, V- and J-gene trimming of beta chains associated with a DCLRE1C missense variant, replicated independently.

Note on this clone: No antigen is known for it.

Vbeta (60) and Jbeta (13) primers were used in the PCR. Sequencing used immunoSEQ multiplex PCR; TCRdb keeps in-frame clones, though not all of them. Of more than 120,000 clones in the sample, 70% to 85% were seen once. Germline CDR1 reads SGHTA; CDR2 reads FQGNSA. After removal of 3 bases from V and 6 bases from J, the junction contained 7 bases not matched to a gene. The CDR3 totals 15 residues. This rearrangement joins TRBV7-2 to TRBJ2-1; 8 nucleotides line up with TRBD2. The origin of this receptor is a male donor in good health and CMV-seronegative. Sequencing used PBMCs. DNA for the CDR3: TGTGCCAGCAGCTTGGGCGGGAGGTCCCTCAATGAGCAGTTCTTC. Translated, it gives CASSLGGRSLNEQFF. Combining the CDR3 with reference TRBV7-2 and TRBJ2-1 gives the whole variable domain GAGVSQSPSNKVTEKGKDVELRCDPISGHTALYWYRQSLGQGLEFLIYFQGNSAPDKSGLPSDRFSAERTGGSVSTLTIQRTQQEDSAVYLCASSLGGRSLNEQFFGPGTRLTVL.